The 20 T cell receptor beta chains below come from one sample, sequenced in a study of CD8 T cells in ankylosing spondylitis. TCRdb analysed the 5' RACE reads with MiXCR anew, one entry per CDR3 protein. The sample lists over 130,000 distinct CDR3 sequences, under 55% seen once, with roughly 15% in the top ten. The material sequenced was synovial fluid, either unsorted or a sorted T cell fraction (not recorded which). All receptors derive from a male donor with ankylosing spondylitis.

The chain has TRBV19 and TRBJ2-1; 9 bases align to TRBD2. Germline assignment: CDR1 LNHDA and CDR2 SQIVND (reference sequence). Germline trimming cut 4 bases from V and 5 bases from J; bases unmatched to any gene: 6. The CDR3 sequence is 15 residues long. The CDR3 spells CASSTLSGSHNEQFF. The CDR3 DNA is TGTGCCAGTAGTACCCTTAGCGGGAGCCACAATGAGCAGTTCTTC.

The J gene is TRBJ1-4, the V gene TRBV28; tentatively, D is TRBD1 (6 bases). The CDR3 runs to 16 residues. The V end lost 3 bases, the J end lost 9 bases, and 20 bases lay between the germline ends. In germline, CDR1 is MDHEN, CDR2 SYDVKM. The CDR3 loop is CASSFPPDRPRKKLFF. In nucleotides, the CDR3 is TGTGCCAGCAGTTTTCCCCCAGACAGGCCCCGGAAAAAACTGTTTTTT. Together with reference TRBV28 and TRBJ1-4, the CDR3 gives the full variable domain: DVKVTQSSRYLVKRTGEKVFLECVQDMDHENMFWYRQDPGLGLRLIYFSYDVKMKEKGDIPEGYSVSREKKERFSLILESASTNQTSMYLCASSFPPDRPRKKLFFGSGTQLSVL.

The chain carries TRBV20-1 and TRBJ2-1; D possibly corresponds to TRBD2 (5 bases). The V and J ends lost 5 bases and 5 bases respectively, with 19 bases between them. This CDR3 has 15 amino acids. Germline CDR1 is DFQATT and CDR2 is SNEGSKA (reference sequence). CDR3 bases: TGCAGTGCTCCCCAGCGGAATGGTCTCCACAATGAGCAGTTCTTC. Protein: CSAPQRNGLHNEQFF.

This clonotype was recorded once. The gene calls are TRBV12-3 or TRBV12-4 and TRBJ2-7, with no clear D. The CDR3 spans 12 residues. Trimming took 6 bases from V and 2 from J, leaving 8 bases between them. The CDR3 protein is CASSPAPYEQYF. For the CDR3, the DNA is TGTGCCAGCAGCCCAGCCCCCTACGAGCAGTACTTC.

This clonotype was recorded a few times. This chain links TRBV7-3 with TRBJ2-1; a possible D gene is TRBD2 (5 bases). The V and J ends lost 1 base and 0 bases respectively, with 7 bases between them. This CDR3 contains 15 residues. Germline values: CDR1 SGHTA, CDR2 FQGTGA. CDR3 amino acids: CASSLILVSYNEQFF. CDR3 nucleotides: TGTGCCAGCAGCTTAATACTAGTCTCCTACAATGAGCAGTTCTTC.

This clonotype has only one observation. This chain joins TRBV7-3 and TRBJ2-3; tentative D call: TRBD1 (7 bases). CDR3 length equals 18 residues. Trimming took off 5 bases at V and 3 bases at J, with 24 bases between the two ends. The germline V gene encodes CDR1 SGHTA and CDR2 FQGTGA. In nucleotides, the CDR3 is TGTGCCAGCAGCCCCAGGGGGTGGGACTCCGGTTTAACAGATACGCAGTATTTT. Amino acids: CASSPRGWDSGLTDTQYF.

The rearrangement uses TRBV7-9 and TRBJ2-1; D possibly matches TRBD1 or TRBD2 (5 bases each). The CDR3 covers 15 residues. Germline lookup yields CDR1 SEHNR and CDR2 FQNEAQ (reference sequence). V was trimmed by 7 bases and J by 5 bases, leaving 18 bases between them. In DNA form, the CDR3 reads TGTGCCAGCAACTCACTCCGGGACGGTCACAATGAGCAGTTCTTC. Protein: CASNSLRDGHNEQFF. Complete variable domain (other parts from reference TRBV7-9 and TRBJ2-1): DTGVSQNPRHKITKRGQNVTFRCDPISEHNRLYWYRQTLGQGPEFLTYFQNEAQLEKSRLLSDRFSAERPKGSFSTLEIQRTEQGDSAMYLCASNSLRDGHNEQFFGPGTRLTVL.

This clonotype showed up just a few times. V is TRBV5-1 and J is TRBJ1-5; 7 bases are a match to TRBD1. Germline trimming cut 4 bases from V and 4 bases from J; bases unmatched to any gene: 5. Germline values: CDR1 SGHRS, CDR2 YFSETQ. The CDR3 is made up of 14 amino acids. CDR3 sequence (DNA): TGCGCCAGCAGCCCCCGGGACAGAAATCAGCCCCAGCATTTT. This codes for CASSPRDRNQPQHF. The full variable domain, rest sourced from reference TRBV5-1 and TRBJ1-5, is KAGVTQTPRYLIKTRGQQVTLSCSPISGHRSVSWYQQTPGQGLQFLFEYFSETQRNKGNFPGRFSGRQFSNSRSEMNVSTLELGDSALYLCASSPRDRNQPQHFGDGTRLSIL.

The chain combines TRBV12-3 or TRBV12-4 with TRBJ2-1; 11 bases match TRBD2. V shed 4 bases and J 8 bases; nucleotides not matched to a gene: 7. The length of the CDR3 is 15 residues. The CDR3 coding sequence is TGTGCCAGCAGTTGGGCTAGCGGGAGGTGGGATGAGCAGTTCTTC. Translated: CASSWASGRWDEQFF.

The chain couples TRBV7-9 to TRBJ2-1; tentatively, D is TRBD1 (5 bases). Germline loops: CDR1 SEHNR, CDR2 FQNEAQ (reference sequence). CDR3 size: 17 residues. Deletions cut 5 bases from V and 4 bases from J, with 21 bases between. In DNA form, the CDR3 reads TGTGCCAGCAGCACGACAGCCAACCCCGAGAAATACAATGAGCAGTTCTTC. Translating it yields CASSTTANPEKYNEQFF.

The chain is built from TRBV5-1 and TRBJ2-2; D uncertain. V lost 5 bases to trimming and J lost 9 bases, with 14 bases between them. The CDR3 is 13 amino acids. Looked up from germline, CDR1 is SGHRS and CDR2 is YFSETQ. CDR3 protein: CASRIPGFWELFF. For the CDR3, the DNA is TGCGCCAGCAGGATACCGGGTTTCTGGGAGCTGTTTTTT.

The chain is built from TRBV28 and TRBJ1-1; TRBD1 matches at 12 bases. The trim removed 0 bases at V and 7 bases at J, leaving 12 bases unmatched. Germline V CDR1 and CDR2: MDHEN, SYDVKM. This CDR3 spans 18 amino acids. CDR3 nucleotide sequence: TGTGCCAGCAGTTTATGGAGGGACAGGGGGCTCCCTGGAGTTGAAGCTTTCTTT. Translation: CASSLWRDRGLPGVEAFF.

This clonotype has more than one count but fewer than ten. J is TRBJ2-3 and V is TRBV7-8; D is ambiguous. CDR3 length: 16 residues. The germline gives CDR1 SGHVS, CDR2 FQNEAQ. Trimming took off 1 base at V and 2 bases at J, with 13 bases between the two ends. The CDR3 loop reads CASSLVEQFDTDTQYF. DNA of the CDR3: TGTGCCAGCAGCTTAGTTGAACAGTTTGACACAGATACGCAGTATTTT.

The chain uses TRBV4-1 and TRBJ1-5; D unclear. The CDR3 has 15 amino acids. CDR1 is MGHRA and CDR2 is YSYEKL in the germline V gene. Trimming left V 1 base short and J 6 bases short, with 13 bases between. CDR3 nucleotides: TGCGCCAGCAGCCAAGTAATGTTGGGAGGTCAGCCCCAGCATTTT. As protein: CASSQVMLGGQPQHF.

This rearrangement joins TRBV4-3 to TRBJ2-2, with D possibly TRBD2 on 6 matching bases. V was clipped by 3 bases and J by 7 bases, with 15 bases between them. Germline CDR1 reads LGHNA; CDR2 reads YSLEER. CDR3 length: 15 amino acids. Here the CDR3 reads CASSHPPGGSGELFF. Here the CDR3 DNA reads TGCGCCAGCAGCCACCCTCCTGGGGGGAGCGGGGAGCTGTTTTTT.

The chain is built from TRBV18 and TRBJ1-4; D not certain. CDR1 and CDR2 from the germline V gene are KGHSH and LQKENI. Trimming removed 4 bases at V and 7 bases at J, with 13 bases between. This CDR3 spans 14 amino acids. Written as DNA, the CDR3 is TGTGCCAGCTCACAGTCCAAGGGAGGTGAAAAACTGTTTTTT. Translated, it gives CASSQSKGGEKLFF.

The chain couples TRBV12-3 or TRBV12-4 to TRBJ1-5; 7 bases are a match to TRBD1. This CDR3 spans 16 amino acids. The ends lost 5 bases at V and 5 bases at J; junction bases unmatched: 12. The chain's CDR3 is CASSLSYDRVYQPQHF. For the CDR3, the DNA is TGTGCCAGCAGTCTCTCCTACGACAGGGTCTATCAGCCCCAGCATTTT.

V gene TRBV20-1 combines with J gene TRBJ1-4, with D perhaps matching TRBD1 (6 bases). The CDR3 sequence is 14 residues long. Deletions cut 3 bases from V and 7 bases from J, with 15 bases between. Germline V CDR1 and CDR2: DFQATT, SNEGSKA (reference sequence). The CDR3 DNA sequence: TGCAGTGCTAGGACCGGGACACCGCGTGAAAAACTGTTTTTT. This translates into CSARTGTPREKLFF.

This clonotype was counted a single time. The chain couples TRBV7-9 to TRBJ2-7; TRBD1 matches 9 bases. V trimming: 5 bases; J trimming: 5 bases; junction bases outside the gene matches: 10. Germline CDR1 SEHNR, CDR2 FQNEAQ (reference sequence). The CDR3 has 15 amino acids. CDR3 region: CASSPTGTGFDEQYF. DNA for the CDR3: TGTGCCAGCAGCCCCACCGGGACAGGGTTTGACGAGCAGTACTTC.

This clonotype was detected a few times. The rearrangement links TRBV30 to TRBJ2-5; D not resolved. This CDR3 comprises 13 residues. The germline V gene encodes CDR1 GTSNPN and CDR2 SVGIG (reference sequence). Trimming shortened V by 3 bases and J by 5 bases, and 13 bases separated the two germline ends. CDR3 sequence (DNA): TGTGCCTGGAGGACGTCGTCGTGGGAGACCCAGTACTTC. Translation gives CAWRTSSWETQYF.